The following is a T cell receptor (beta chain) sequence with its context. These data are taken from a study of T cell responses to AZD1222 COVID-19 vaccine. The protocol was immunoSEQ multiplex PCR, while the TCRdb copy is restricted to in-frame clones and leaves out a portion. Of about 150,000 clones in the sample, 80% to 95% are singletons; the top ten hold around 3.5%. The receptor comes from an adult who received the AZD1222 COVID-19 vaccine. The specimen was peripheral blood, collected 28 days after the second AZD1222 dose.

The CDR3 DNA sequence: TGTGCCAGCAGGGCGGCTGGCAATCAGCCCCAGCATTTT. Translation gives CASRAAGNQPQHF. The chain has TRBV6-5 and TRBJ1-5; D gene uncertain. V lost 6 bases and J 2 bases, leaving 8 bases between the germline ends. The CDR3 consists of 13 residues. Germline loops: CDR1 MNHEY, CDR2 SVGAGI.